This T cell receptor beta chain came from a study of T cells in Graves' hyperthyroidism and ophthalmopathy. Study details: Sampling of peripheral blood happened at initial diagnosis, prior to any treatment.

Exclusion of patients followed from uncontrolled infection, other autoimmune disease, pregnancy or lactation. Amplified TCR beta CDR3 regions came from RNA transcripts. Primed by the HTBI set, a first-round RT-PCR was run on the TCR CDR3. One entry per CDR3 protein results from TCRdb running MiXCR on the multiplex PCR reads. The sample consists of 280,000 or so distinct CDR3 sequences, 25% to 30% of them appearing once. The V and J ends lost 3 bases and 9 bases respectively, with 18 bases between them. The CDR3 has 14 amino acids. Many counts were recorded for this clonotype. The TCR sequence derives from a man in his forties or fifties with Graves' hyperthyroidism that later progressed to Graves' ophthalmopathy. V gene TRBV12-3 or TRBV12-4 combines with J gene TRBJ2-7, with unresolved D. The source material was blood. The CDR3 nucleotides read TGTGCCAGCAGTTTGAGAGGACGATTAATCGGGCAGTACTTC. Residues: CASSLRGRLIGQYF.